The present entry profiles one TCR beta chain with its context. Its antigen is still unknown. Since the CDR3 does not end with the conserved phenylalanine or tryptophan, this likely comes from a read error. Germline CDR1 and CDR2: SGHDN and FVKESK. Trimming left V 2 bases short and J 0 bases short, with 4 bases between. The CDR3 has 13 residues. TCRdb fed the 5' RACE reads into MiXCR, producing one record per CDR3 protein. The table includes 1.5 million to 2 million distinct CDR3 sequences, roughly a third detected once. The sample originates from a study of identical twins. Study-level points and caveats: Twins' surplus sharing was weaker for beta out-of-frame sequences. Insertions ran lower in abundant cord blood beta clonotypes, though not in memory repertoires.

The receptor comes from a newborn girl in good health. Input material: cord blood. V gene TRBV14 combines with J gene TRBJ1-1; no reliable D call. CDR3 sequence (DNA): TGTGCCAGCAGCCAAAGTCTGAACACTGAAGCTTTCTCT. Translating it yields CASSQSLNTEAFS.